A selection of T cell receptor beta chains follows, all from one sample in a study of response to subunit inactivated influenza vaccine. TCRdb redid the calling of the RT-PCR reads with MiXCR, one entry per CDR3 protein. The sample carries about 650,000 distinct CDR3 sequences, about 15% recorded once. Sequenced material: PBMCs from blood, taken approximately 15 days before vaccination. These receptors were collected from a man aged 50-60 years who received an inactivated influenza vaccine. Both conserved end residues are part of each CDR3. The D gene is left open where the match is weak. Clone size is shown for a subset of rows, as once, few, many or a class of expanded clone.

many	-	TRBV5-1	TRBJ2-1	CASSLGQDNEQFF	TGCGCCAGCAGCTTGGGACAAGACAATGAGCAGTTCTTC
few	-	TRBV7-9	TRBJ1-5	CASSQDDQPQHF	TGTGCCAGCAGCCAGGACGATCAGCCCCAGCATTTT
-	TRBD2	TRBV5-4	TRBJ2-3	CASSFSGRTTDTQYF	TGTGCCAGCAGCTTCAGCGGGAGAACCACAGATACGCAGTATTTT
few	-	TRBV6-2/TRBV6-3	TRBJ1-2	CASSYQGNGYTF	TGTGCCAGCAGTTACCAGGGGAATGGCTACACCTTC
few	-	TRBV15	TRBJ2-4	CATAGPAAKNIQYF	TGTGCCACCGCCGGGCCGGCGGCCAAAAACATTCAGTACTTC
many	-	TRBV5-1	TRBJ1-1	CASRSDRNTEAFF	TGCGCCAGCAGGTCGGACAGGAACACTGAAGCTTTCTTT
few	-	TRBV15	TRBJ1-4	CATSRGPREKLFF	TGTGCCACCAGCAGGGGCCCCCGCGAAAAACTGTTTTTT
-	TRBD2	TRBV20-1	TRBJ2-3	CSASGTSVVTDTQYF	TGCAGTGCGTCCGGGACTAGCGTAGTCACAGATACGCAGTATTTT
-	-	TRBV20-1	TRBJ2-7	CSARDRGAEQYF	TGCAGTGCTAGAGATAGGGGGGCTGAGCAGTACTTC
many	TRBD1	TRBV12-3/TRBV12-4	TRBJ1-5	CASKHTGVNQPQHF	TGTGCCAGCAAACATACAGGGGTGAACCAGCCCCAGCATTTT
few	-	TRBV20-1	TRBJ2-3	CSAPSTSESTDTQYF	TGCAGTGCTCCTTCCACAAGCGAAAGCACAGATACGCAGTATTTT
few	-	TRBV7-2	TRBJ1-6	CASSPRLTTYNSPLHF	TGTGCCAGCAGCCCCAGGCTGACAACTTATAATTCACCCCTCCACTTT
many	TRBD1	TRBV20-1	TRBJ1-4	CSARDTRTGIGEKLFF	TGCAGTGCTAGAGATACAAGGACAGGGATCGGGGAAAAACTGTTTTTT
few	-	TRBV7-9	TRBJ2-1	CASSPASVNEQFF	TGTGCCAGCAGCCCGGCTAGCGTCAATGAGCAGTTCTTC
-	TRBD1	TRBV4-1	TRBJ2-7	CASSQGIGQEYEQYF	TGCGCCAGCAGCCAAGGGATAGGACAGGAGTACGAGCAGTACTTC
-	-	TRBV12-3/TRBV12-4	TRBJ2-7	CASSRRVGEQYF	TGTGCCAGCAGTCGGAGAGTTGGCGAGCAGTACTTC